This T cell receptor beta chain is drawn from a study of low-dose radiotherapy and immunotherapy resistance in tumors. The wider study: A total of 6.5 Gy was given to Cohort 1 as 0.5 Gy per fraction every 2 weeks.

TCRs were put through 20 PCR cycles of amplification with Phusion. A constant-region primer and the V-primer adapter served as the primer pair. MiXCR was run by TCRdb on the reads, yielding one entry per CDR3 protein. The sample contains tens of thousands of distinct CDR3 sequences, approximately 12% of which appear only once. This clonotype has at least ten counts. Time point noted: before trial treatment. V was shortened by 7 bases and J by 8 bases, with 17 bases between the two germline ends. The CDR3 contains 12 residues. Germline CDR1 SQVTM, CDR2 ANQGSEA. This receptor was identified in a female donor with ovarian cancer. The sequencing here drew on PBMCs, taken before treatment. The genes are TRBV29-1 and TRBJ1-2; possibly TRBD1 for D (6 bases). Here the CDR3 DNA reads TGCAGCGGTGGGGGAACAGGGTCGGGCTACACCTTC. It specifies CSGGGTGSGYTF.